These 14 T cell receptor beta chains share one sample of origin, sequenced in a study of identical twins. MiXCR, run by TCRdb on the 5' RACE reads, gives a single entry per CDR3 protein. In the table there are 470,000 or so distinct CDR3 sequences, 20% to 25% of which are singletons. These sequences were also reported in another study, on T cells expressing NK-cell markers.

The specimen sequenced was CD4+ T cells sorted from blood. All receptors derive from a woman between 18 and 29 years old in good health.

The rearrangement links TRBV15 to TRBJ1-6, with a tentative D call TRBD1 (5 bases). In germline, CDR1 is LNHNV, CDR2 YYDKDF (reference sequence). The CDR3 is 16 amino acids. Trimming removed 0 bases at V and 10 bases at J, with 16 bases between. CDR3 sequence reads: CATSRDLPSRESPLHF. CDR3 sequence (DNA): TGTGCCACCAGCAGAGATCTCCCCAGCAGGGAATCACCCCTCCACTTT. Combining the CDR3 with reference TRBV15 and TRBJ1-6 gives the whole variable domain DAMVIQNPRYQVTQFGKPVTLSCSQTLNHNVMYWYQQKSSQAPKLLFHYYDKDFNNEADTPDNFQSRRPNTSFCFLDIRSPGLGDTAMYLCATSRDLPSRESPLHFGNGTRLTVT.

The V call is TRBV3-1, the J call TRBJ1-1; D unresolved. The V end lost 7 bases, the J end lost 1 base, and 10 bases lay between the germline ends. The CDR3 is 13 residues long. The germline gives CDR1 LGHDT, CDR2 YNNKEL (reference sequence). The CDR3 is CASKFGGNTEAFF. CDR3 sequence (DNA): TGTGCCAGCAAGTTTGGAGGGAACACTGAAGCTTTCTTT.

The CDR3 nucleotides read TGTGCCAGCAGTTTGGGCCGCAATACGGGCCGTCAAGAGACCCAGTACTTC. Translating it yields CASSLGRNTGRQETQYF. The chain couples TRBV12-3 or TRBV12-4 to TRBJ2-5; no definite D call. CDR3 length: 17 amino acids. Deletions cut 3 bases from V and 2 bases from J, with 19 bases between.

This chain links TRBV3-1 with TRBJ2-7, with 10 nucleotides matching TRBD2. Germline V gives CDR1 LGHDT, CDR2 YNNKEL (reference sequence). The CDR3 contains 15 residues. Unmatched junction bases numbered 5, after V lost 4 bases and J lost 2 bases. This CDR3 reads CASSLRTSGPYEQYF. The CDR3 nucleotides are TGTGCCAGCAGCCTGCGGACTAGCGGCCCCTACGAGCAGTACTTC.

The J gene is TRBJ2-4, the V gene TRBV5-5, with D uncertain. Trimming cost V 5 bases and J 7 bases, with 10 bases left between them. Germline V gene lookup returns CDR1 SGHKS and CDR2 YYEKEE (reference sequence). The CDR3 extends over 12 amino acids. The CDR3 bases are TGTGCCAGCAGTCTTTTCCTGAACATTCAGTACTTC. It is translated as CASSLFLNIQYF. Complete variable domain (other parts from reference TRBV5-5 and TRBJ2-4): DAGVTQSPTHLIKTRGQQVTLRCSPISGHKSVSWYQQVLGQGPQFIFQYYEKEERGRGNFPDRFSARQFPNYSSELNVNALLLGDSALYLCASSLFLNIQYFGAGTRLSVL.

The chain links TRBV15 to TRBJ2-5; TRBD2 matches at 11 bases. The V gene's germline CDR1 is LNHNV and CDR2 YYDKDF (reference sequence). The CDR3 loop spans 14 amino acids. Unmatched junction bases numbered 7, after V lost 6 bases and J lost 7 bases. CDR3 DNA: TGTGCCACCAGTTCCGGGACTAGCGGATCGACCCAGTACTTC. Translated, it gives CATSSGTSGSTQYF.

The chain uses TRBV20-1 and TRBJ2-7; 8 bases are shared with TRBD2. CDR3 size: 14 residues. Unmatched junction bases numbered 10, after V lost 6 bases and J lost 3 bases. Germline V gene lookup returns CDR1 DFQATT and CDR2 SNEGSKA (reference sequence). CDR3 amino acids: CSAQSGSPHYEQYF. CDR3 bases: TGCAGTGCGCAAAGCGGGAGCCCCCACTACGAGCAGTACTTC.

The CDR3 is CASTPGDPVYNEQFF. The CDR3 bases are TGTGCCAGCACTCCAGGGGACCCCGTCTACAATGAGCAGTTCTTC. The chain uses TRBV6-1 and TRBJ2-1; D perhaps matches TRBD1 (6 bases). The germline gives CDR1 MNHNS, CDR2 SASEGT. Trimming cost V 7 bases and J 3 bases, with 16 bases left between them. There are 15 residues in the CDR3.

This clonotype was picked up a small number of times. This chain links TRBV7-2 with TRBJ2-1; 10 nucleotides align to TRBD2. The germline CDR1 and CDR2 sequences are SGHTA and FQGNSA. Trimming at V came to 1 base and at J to 16 bases, leaving 16 bases not matched to a gene. The CDR3 has 16 amino acids. The CDR3 DNA follows: TGTGCCAGCAGCTTAGTGCGAGGGGGACTAGCGCCGATGGCTTTCTTC. This encodes CASSLVRGGLAPMAFF.

This clonotype occurred a few times. The chain carries TRBV12-3 or TRBV12-4 and TRBJ1-1; D is ambiguous. Deletions cut 6 bases from V and 3 bases from J, with 14 bases between. The CDR3 loop spans 14 amino acids. The CDR3, as DNA: TGTGCCAGCAGCGGGGTTAGATGGGACACTGAAGCTTTCTTT. The encoded protein is CASSGVRWDTEAFF.

The CDR3 protein is CATSRPIDGITGELFF. The CDR3 nucleotides are TGTGCCACCAGCAGACCGATTGACGGGATCACCGGGGAGCTGTTTTTT. The J gene is TRBJ2-2, the V gene TRBV15; a weak D match, TRBD2 (5 bases). This CDR3 contains 16 residues. From germline, CDR1 is LNHNV and CDR2 YYDKDF (reference sequence). Between the trimmed V and J ends, which lost 2 bases and 4 bases, there was a span of 14 bases. Full variable domain (missing parts from reference TRBV15 and TRBJ2-2): DAMVIQNPRYQVTQFGKPVTLSCSQTLNHNVMYWYQQKSSQAPKLLFHYYDKDFNNEADTPDNFQSRRPNTSFCFLDIRSPGLGDTAMYLCATSRPIDGITGELFFGEGSRLTVL.

This clonotype was seen more than once but under ten times. J is TRBJ2-6 and V is TRBV30; D unclear. The ends were cut back, 7 bases at V and 0 bases at J, with 10 bases in the middle. The V gene's germline CDR1 is GTSNPN and CDR2 SVGIG (reference sequence). The CDR3 is 14 residues long. This CDR3 reads CASRLFSGANVLTF. The DNA of the CDR3 is TGTGCCTCGAGGCTTTTCTCTGGGGCCAACGTCCTGACTTTC.

The J gene is TRBJ1-5, the V gene TRBV6-6; 7 bases are shared with TRBD1. Germline V gene sequence: CDR1 MNHNY, CDR2 SVGAGI (reference sequence). The V segment lost 8 bases and the J segment 6 bases; nucleotides outside the gene matches: 4. The length of the CDR3 is 12 residues. The CDR3 is CASDREGQPQHF. The CDR3 DNA is TGTGCCAGCGACAGGGAAGGTCAGCCCCAGCATTTT.

This clonotype was seen more than once but under ten times. V is TRBV12-3 or TRBV12-4 and J is TRBJ2-3; 7 positions match TRBD2. The CDR3 totals 16 residues. V dropped 1 base and J dropped 1; count of bases not matched to a gene: 5. CDR3 loop: CASSLDAAGCTDTQYF. Here the CDR3 DNA reads TGTGCCAGCAGTTTAGATGCAGCGGGGTGCACAGATACGCAGTATTTT.